This T cell receptor (beta chain) comes out of a study of monozygotic twins with inflammatory bowel disease. TCRdb re-called the 5' RACE reads; every CDR3 protein appears as one record, without DNA. The sample holds some 100,000 distinct CDR3 sequences. CDR3 length: 16 residues. Looked up from germline, CDR1 is SQVTM and CDR2 is ANQGSEA. Material for sequencing was blood. The J gene is TRBJ2-2, the V gene TRBV29-1; TCRdb outputs TRBD2, but without DNA this stays unchecked. The sequence was collected from a human donor with ulcerative colitis or Crohn's disease, or a healthy co-twin of an affected twin (not recorded which). CDR3 region: CSVEGGRGKNTGELFF.